Each of the 23 T cell receptor beta chains below was sequenced from the same sample in a study of T cell responses to AZD1222 COVID-19 vaccine. This table comes from immunoSEQ multiplex PCR, and its TCRdb copy is limited to in-frame clones, with some not included. The table records 70,000 or so clones, about nine tenths of them present only once. This material consisted of peripheral blood, taken on day 0 of AZD1222 vaccination. All receptors come from an adult in good health.

CDR3 loop: CASSQEYGVRVETQYF. The CDR3 DNA follows: TGTGCCAGCAGCCAAGAATACGGGGTTCGCGTGGAGACCCAGTACTTC. V and J are TRBV14 and TRBJ2-5, with D possibly matching TRBD2 (5 bases). Per the germline V gene, CDR1 is SGHDN and CDR2 is FVKESK. V lost 0 bases and J lost 5, with 16 bases in between. The CDR3 covers 16 residues.

The chain uses TRBV29-1 and TRBJ2-7; D not certain. The V and J ends lost 4 bases and 2 bases respectively, with 12 bases between them. This CDR3 spans 13 amino acids. CDR1 and CDR2 from the germline V gene are SQVTM and ANQGSEA. The CDR3 loop is CSVAEGRTYEQYF. The CDR3 DNA reads TGCAGCGTTGCGGAAGGCAGAACCTACGAGCAGTACTTC.

V and J are TRBV6-4 and TRBJ1-3, with D maybe TRBD1 (5 bases). Trimming pared 8 bases from V and 0 bases from J, leaving 20 bases between. This CDR3 is built from 17 residues. The germline V gene encodes CDR1 MRHNA and CDR2 SNTAGT. In DNA form, the CDR3 reads TGTGCCAGCCCCACGGGACGGTGGATCTACTCTGGAAACACCATATATTTT. This sequence encodes CASPTGRWIYSGNTIYF.

As regards this clone: Germline and junction disagree at one end, which may indicate a read error. The J gene is TRBJ2-7, the V gene TRBV7-2, with a tentative D call TRBD2 (6 bases). Per germline, CDR1 SGHTA and CDR2 FQGNSA. The CDR3 spans 15 residues. CDR3 bases: TGTGCCAGCAGCGTAGCCCCTAGCGAGTACGAAGAGCAGTACTTC. Protein sequence: CASSVAPSEYEEQYF. The full variable domain, with the rest looked up from reference TRBV7-2 and TRBJ2-7, is GAGVSQSPSNKVTEKGKDVELRCDPISGHTALYWYRQSLGQGLEFLIYFQGNSAPDKSGLPSDRFSAERTGGSVSTLTIQRTQQEDSAVYLCASSVAPSEYEEQYFGPGTRLTVT.

The rearrangement joins TRBV7-9 to TRBJ2-2, with no clear D. Germline V gene sequence: CDR1 SEHNR, CDR2 FQNEAQ (reference sequence). Trimming cost V 0 bases and J 1 base, with 3 bases left between them. This CDR3 is 14 amino acids long. The CDR3 DNA reads TGTGCCAGCAGCTTAGCGGAGAACACCGGGGAGCTGTTTTTT. This gives the protein CASSLAENTGELFF.

This clone occurred once. The chain links TRBV28 to TRBJ1-5, with a weak D call TRBD1 (6 bases). Deletions cut 7 bases from V and 0 bases from J, with 10 bases between. Germline V gene lookup returns CDR1 MDHEN and CDR2 SYDVKM. The CDR3 length is 14 residues. CDR3: CASNGQYSNQPQHF. CDR3 nucleotides: TGTGCCAGCAATGGACAGTATAGCAATCAGCCCCAGCATTTT.

The rearrangement links TRBV3-1 (or the pseudogene TRBV3-2) to TRBJ1-2; D is undetermined. Trimming shortened V by 1 base and J by 5 bases, and 11 bases separated the two germline ends. Germline values: CDR1 LGHDT, CDR2 YNNKEL (reference sequence). This CDR3 has 14 residues. CDR3 in amino acids: CASSQGATGYGYTF. CDR3 sequence (DNA): TGTGCCAGCAGCCAAGGGGCCACCGGATATGGCTACACCTTC.

This rearrangement joins TRBV15 to TRBJ1-1; no definite D call. Germline V CDR1 and CDR2: LNHNV, YYDKDF (reference sequence). The CDR3 loop spans 16 amino acids. The germline V and J ends were trimmed by 1 base and 1 base, with 13 bases remaining between them. The CDR3 region is CATSRGMSRTNTEAFF. In DNA form, the CDR3 reads TGTGCCACCAGCAGAGGGATGAGCAGAACGAACACTGAAGCTTTCTTT.

As concerns this clone: The sample carries other DNA sequences with the same CDR3. This chain's CDR3 is CASSRDIPSSPLHF. CDR3 nucleotides: TGTGCCAGCAGTCGGGACATCCCTTCTTCACCCCTCCACTTT. This chain connects TRBV6-2 or TRBV6-3 to TRBJ1-6, with a possible D match to TRBD1 (6 bases). Germline CDR1 and CDR2: MNHEY and SVGEGT. CDR3 size: 14 residues. The V end lost 5 bases, the J end lost 9 bases, and 14 bases lay between the germline ends.

The chain recombines TRBV7-9 with TRBJ2-3; 8 bases align to TRBD1. The germline CDR1 and CDR2 sequences are SEHNR and FQNEAQ (reference sequence). V dropped 5 bases and J dropped 4; count of bases not matched to a gene: 5. The CDR3 runs 14 residues. The CDR3 nucleotides read TGTGCCAGCAGCCTAGGGACAGGAGCAGATACGCAGTATTTT. It codes for CASSLGTGADTQYF.

CDR3 nucleotide sequence: TGTGCCAGCAGCTTAAGTAGAAGCACTGAAGCTTTCTTT. Its protein product is CASSLSRSTEAFF. The rearrangement uses TRBV7-3 and TRBJ1-1; D unclear. Germline values: CDR1 SGHTA, CDR2 FQGTGA. This CDR3 region has 13 residues. V was shortened by 1 base and J by 4 bases, with 7 bases between the two germline ends.

V and J are TRBV6-5 and TRBJ2-7; tentative D call: TRBD2 (6 bases). Germline CDR1 reads MNHEY; CDR2 reads SVGAGI. The CDR3 covers 13 residues. V lost 4 bases and J 5 bases, leaving 12 bases between the germline ends. Here the CDR3 DNA reads TGTGCCAGCAGTTCGGGGGTTCGGCACGAGCAGTACTTC. It specifies CASSSGVRHEQYF.

This clone was observed a handful of times. The chain recombines TRBV10-1 with TRBJ2-5; weak D call: TRBD2 (6 bases). The CDR3 is 14 residues long. Germline values: CDR1 WNHNN, CDR2 SYGVQD (reference sequence). V lost 8 bases and J lost 2, with 15 bases in between. The CDR3 DNA follows: TGCGCCAGCTCCGTGACGGGAGATCAAGAGACCCAGTACTTC. Amino acid sequence: CASSVTGDQETQYF.

The V call is TRBV27, the J call TRBJ2-7; no clear D gene. The CDR3 spans 16 residues. The V and J ends lost 4 bases and 0 bases respectively, with 16 bases between them. Looked up from germline, CDR1 is MNHEY and CDR2 is SMNVEV (reference sequence). For the CDR3, the DNA is TGTGCCAGCAGTTCACCCTATCTAGACGGCTCCTACGAGCAGTACTTC. Protein product: CASSSPYLDGSYEQYF.

The V and J genes are TRBV6-6 and TRBJ1-3, with 7 bases matching TRBD1. The CDR3 consists of 14 residues. Germline V CDR1 and CDR2: MNHNY, SVGAGI (reference sequence). V shed 7 bases, J shed 0 bases, and the junction held 3 bases outside the gene matches. CDR3 nucleotide sequence: TGTGCCAGCACCTACAGGGGCTCTGGAAACACCATATATTTT. Amino acid sequence: CASTYRGSGNTIYF.

The CDR3: CASSSSGIRNTEAFF. The CDR3 DNA follows: TGTGCCAGCAGCTCCTCAGGGATTAGGAACACTGAAGCTTTCTTT. This sequence joins TRBV7-8 and TRBJ1-1; the D gene is possibly TRBD1 (5 bases). The germline CDR1 and CDR2 sequences are SGHVS and FQNEAQ. CDR3 length equals 15 residues. With 4 bases removed from V and 1 base from J, the gap between germline ends came to 13 bases.

This clone has only one observation. This chain connects TRBV6-2 or TRBV6-3 to TRBJ2-1; D not certain. Germline V gene sequence: CDR1 MNHEY, CDR2 SVGEGT. Trimming cost V 0 bases and J 9 bases, with 9 bases left between them. The CDR3 extends over 13 amino acids. CDR3 amino acids: CASSYSRLSEQFF. DNA of the CDR3: TGTGCCAGCAGTTACTCTCGCTTGTCTGAGCAGTTCTTC.

V usage is TRBV5-3 and J usage is TRBJ1-2, with a possible D match to TRBD1 (6 bases). TRBV5-3 is an open reading frame, and its role is uncertain. V gave up 2 bases and J gave up 4 bases, with 9 bases separating them. This CDR3 comprises 13 residues. This chain's CDR3 is CARSLEQGYGYTF. Here the CDR3 DNA reads TGTGCCAGAAGCTTAGAACAGGGCTATGGCTACACCTTC.

V usage is TRBV5-6 and J usage is TRBJ1-1; the match to TRBD1 covers 7 bases. Losses at the gene ends were 0 bases for V and 4 bases for J; bases not matched to a gene: 3. Germline loops: CDR1 SGHDT, CDR2 YYEEEE. The CDR3 sequence is 14 residues long. Here the CDR3 reads CASSLVAGGTEAFF. As DNA, the CDR3 is TGTGCCAGCAGCTTGGTGGCAGGGGGCACTGAAGCTTTCTTT.

This clone has just one count. The rearrangement joins TRBV9 to TRBJ2-7; the match to TRBD1 covers 7 bases. Unmatched junction bases numbered 9, after V lost 4 bases and J lost 2 bases. The germline gives CDR1 SGDLS, CDR2 YYNGEE. The CDR3 runs 15 residues. CDR3 nucleotides: TGTGCCAGCAGCCCGATGGACAGGCTCCCCTACGAGCAGTACTTC. It is translated as CASSPMDRLPYEQYF. Combining the CDR3 with reference TRBV9 and TRBJ2-7 gives the whole variable domain DSGVTQTPKHLITATGQRVTLRCSPRSGDLSVYWYQQSLDQGLQFLIQYYNGEERAKGNILERFSAQQFPDLHSELNLSSLELGDSALYFCASSPMDRLPYEQYFGPGTRLTVT.

The chain recombines TRBV6-4 with TRBJ1-2; 8 nucleotides line up with TRBD1. The germline V gene encodes CDR1 MRHNA and CDR2 SNTAGT. This CDR3 has 15 residues. V shed 0 bases and J 5 bases; nucleotides not matched to a gene: 5. The CDR3 protein is CASSDSGTGLYGYTF. DNA for the CDR3: TGTGCCAGCAGTGACTCCGGGACAGGTTTATATGGCTACACCTTC.

The chain joins TRBV27 to TRBJ2-3; the D gene is possibly TRBD2 (5 bases). Trimming took off 2 bases at V and 6 bases at J, with 9 bases between the two ends. The germline CDR1 and CDR2 sequences are MNHEY and SMNVEV (reference sequence). The CDR3 length is 13 residues. CDR3 DNA: TGTGCCAGCAGTTTACTGGGAGATGATACGCAGTATTTT. This gives the protein CASSLLGDDTQYF.

J is TRBJ2-7 and V is TRBV7-2, with 9 bases lining up with TRBD1. The CDR3 is 14 amino acids. In germline, CDR1 is SGHTA, CDR2 FQGNSA. With V trimmed by 5 bases and J by 2 bases, 4 bases remained unmatched. DNA for the CDR3: TGTGCCAGCAGCGCTCGACAGGGGGCCTACGAGCAGTACTTC. It is translated as CASSARQGAYEQYF.